This TCR beta chain comes out of a study of blood T cell repertoires in COVID-19. How the authors handled the data: Amplified reference gene primers provided the basis for estimating nucleated cell counts. Libraries were prepared by immunoSEQ multiplex PCR; TCRdb keeps only in-frame clonotypes and omits some of them. V and J calls and clone size are as listed in that table; D and trimming were resolved from the DNA. The sample includes about half a million clones, around nine tenths of them seen just once. Participant ages covered roughly 18 to 89 years across about 25 US areas. Allocation to cohorts depended on clinical history reported by the participants. The recovered donors of Cohort 3 showed two negative PCRs, clearance, or symptom resolution. The V gene lost 1 base and the J gene lost 4 bases, with 11 bases spanning the gap. CDR1 is LGHDT, CDR2 YNNKEL, per germline (reference sequence). The CDR3 has 16 residues.

The clonotype originates from a woman aged 60-75 years who had recovered from COVID-19. The chain links TRBV3-1 (or the pseudogene TRBV3-2) to TRBJ1-6; D is undetermined. The specimen sequenced was PBMCs or T cells enriched from blood (not recorded which). CDR3 region: CASSQAAGGYNSPLHF. The CDR3 coding sequence is TGTGCCAGCAGCCAAGCCGCAGGAGGTTATAATTCACCCCTCCACTTT.